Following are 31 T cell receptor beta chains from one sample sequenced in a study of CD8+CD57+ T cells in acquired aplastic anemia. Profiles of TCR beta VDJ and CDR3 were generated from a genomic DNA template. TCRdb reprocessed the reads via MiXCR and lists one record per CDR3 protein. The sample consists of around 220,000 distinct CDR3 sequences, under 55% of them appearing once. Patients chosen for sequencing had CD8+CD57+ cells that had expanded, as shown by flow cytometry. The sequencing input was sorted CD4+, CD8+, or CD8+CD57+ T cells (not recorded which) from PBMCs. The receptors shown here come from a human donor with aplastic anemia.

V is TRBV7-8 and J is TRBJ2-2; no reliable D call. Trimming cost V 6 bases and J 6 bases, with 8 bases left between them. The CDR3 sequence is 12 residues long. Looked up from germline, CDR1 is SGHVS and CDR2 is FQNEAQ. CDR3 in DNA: TGTGCCAGCAGTTCGTCAGCCGGGGAGCTGTTTTTT. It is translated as CASSSSAGELFF.

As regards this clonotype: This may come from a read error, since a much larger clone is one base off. CDR3 region: CASSDGGHEQYF. CDR3 nucleotides: TGTGCCAGCAGTGACGGGGGCCACGAGCAGTACTTC. The chain links TRBV7-8 to TRBJ2-7; D is tentatively TRBD1 or TRBD2 (6 bases each). Germline CDR1 reads SGHVS; CDR2 reads FQNEAQ. The CDR3 is 12 amino acids. V was cut by 6 bases and J by 5 bases, with 11 bases left in between.

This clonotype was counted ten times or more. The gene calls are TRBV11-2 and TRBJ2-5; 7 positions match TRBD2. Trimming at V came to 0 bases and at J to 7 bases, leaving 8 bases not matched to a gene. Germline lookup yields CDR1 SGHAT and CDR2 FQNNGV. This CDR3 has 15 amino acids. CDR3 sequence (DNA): TGTGCCAGCAGCTTAGAATCGACTAGCCGGGGGACCCAGTACTTC. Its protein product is CASSLESTSRGTQYF.

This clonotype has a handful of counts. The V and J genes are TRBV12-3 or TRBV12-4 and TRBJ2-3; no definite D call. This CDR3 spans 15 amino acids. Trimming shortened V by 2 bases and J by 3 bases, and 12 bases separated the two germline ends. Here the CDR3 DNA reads TGTGCCAGCAGTTTATCCTTCCGGGTTACAGATACGCAGTATTTT. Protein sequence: CASSLSFRVTDTQYF.

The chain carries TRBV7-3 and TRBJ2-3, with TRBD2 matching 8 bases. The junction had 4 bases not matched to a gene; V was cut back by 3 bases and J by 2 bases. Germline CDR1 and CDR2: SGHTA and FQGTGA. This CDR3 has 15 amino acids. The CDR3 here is CASSFGGGNTDTQYF. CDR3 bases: TGTGCCAGCAGCTTCGGCGGGGGGAACACAGATACGCAGTATTTT.

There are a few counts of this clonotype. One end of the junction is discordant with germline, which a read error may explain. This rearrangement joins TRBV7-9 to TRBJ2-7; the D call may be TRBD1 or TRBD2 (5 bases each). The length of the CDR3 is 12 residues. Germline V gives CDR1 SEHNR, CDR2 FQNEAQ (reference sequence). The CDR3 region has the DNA TGTGCCGGCAGCTTGGGGGATAACGAGCAGTACTTC. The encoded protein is CAGSLGDNEQYF.

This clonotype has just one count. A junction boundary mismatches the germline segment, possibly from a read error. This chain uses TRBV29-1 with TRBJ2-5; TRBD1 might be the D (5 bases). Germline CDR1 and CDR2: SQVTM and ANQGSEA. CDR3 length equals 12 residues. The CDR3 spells CSVAIQGETQYF. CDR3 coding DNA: TGCAGCGTTGCGATCCAGGGTGAGACCCAGTATTTC.

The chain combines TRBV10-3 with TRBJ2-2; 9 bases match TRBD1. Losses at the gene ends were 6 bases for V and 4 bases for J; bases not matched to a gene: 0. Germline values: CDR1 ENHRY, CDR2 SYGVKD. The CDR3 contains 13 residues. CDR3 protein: CAIRTGGTGELFF. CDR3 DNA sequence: TGTGCCATCAGGACAGGGGGCACCGGGGAGCTGTTTTTT.

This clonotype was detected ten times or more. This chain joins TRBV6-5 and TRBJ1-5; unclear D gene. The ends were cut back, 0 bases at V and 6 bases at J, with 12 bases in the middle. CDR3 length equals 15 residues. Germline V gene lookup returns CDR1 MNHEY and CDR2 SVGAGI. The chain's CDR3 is CASSYSPEYGQPQHF. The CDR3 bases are TGTGCCAGCAGTTACTCCCCCGAGTACGGTCAGCCCCAGCATTTT.

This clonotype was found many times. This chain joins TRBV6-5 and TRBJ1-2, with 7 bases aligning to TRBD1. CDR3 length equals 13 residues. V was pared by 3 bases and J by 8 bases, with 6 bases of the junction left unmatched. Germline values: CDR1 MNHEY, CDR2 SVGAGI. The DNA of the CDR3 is TGTGCCAGCAGTTATGGACAGGTTGGGGGCTACACCTTC. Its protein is CASSYGQVGGYTF.

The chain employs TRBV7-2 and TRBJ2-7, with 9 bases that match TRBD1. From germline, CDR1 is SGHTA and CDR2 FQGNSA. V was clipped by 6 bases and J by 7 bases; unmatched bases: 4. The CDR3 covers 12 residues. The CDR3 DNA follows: TGTGCCAGCAGACCGACAGGGGGAGAGCAGTACTTC. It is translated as CASRPTGGEQYF.

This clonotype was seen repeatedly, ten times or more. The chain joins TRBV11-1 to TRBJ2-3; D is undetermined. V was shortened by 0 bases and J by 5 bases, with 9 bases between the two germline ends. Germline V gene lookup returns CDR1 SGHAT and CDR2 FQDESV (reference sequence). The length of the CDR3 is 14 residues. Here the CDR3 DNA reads TGTGCCAGCAGCTTAGCGGGCCTGAGAGATACGCAGTATTTT. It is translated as CASSLAGLRDTQYF.

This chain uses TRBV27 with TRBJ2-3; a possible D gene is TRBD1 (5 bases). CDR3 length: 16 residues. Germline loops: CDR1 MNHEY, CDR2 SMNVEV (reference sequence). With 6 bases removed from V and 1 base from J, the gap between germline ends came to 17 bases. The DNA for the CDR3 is TGTGCCAGCAGCCTGGGCTGGGGCTCTGGCACAGATACGCAGTATTTT. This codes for CASSLGWGSGTDTQYF.

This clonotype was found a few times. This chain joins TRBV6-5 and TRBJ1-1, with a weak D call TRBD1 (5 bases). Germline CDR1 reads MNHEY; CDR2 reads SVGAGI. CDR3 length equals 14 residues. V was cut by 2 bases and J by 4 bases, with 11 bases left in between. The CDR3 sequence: CASSYGQGSTEAFF. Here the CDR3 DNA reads TGTGCCAGCAGTTACGGGCAGGGCTCCACTGAAGCTTTCTTT.

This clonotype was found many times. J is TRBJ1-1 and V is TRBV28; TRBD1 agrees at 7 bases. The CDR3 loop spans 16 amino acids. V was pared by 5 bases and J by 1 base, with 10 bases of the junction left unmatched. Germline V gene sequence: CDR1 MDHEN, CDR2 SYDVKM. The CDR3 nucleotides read TGTGCCAGCAGTCTAAAAAGGGGGCCGAGGAACACTGAAGCTTTCTTT. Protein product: CASSLKRGPRNTEAFF.

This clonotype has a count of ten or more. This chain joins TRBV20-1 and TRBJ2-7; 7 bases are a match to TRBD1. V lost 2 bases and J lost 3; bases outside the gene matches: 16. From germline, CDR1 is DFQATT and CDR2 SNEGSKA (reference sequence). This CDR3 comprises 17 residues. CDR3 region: CSARRIVPGQISYEQYF. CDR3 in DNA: TGCAGTGCTAGACGAATAGTACCGGGACAGATTAGCTACGAGCAGTACTTC.

The CDR3 bases are TGCGCCAGCAGCCTTCTGGACAGGGGGGCAACTAATGAGCAGTACTTC. Its translation: CASSLLDRGATNEQYF. This chain uses TRBV5-1 with TRBJ2-7; 10 nucleotides match TRBD1. Trimming at V came to 4 bases and at J to 7 bases, leaving 14 bases not matched to a gene. The CDR3 sequence is 16 residues long. CDR1 and CDR2 (germline): SGHRS, YFSETQ.

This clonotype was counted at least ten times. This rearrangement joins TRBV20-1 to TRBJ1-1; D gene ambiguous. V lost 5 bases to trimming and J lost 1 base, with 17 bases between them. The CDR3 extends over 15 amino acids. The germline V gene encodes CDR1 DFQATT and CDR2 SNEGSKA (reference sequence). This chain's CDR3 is CSAPLSLTKNTEAFF. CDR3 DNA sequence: TGCAGTGCTCCCCTCTCATTGACCAAGAACACTGAAGCTTTCTTT.

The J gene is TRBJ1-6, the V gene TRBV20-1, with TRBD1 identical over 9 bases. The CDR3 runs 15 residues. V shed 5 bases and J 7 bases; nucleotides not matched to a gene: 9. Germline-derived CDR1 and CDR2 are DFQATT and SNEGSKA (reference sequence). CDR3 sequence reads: CSAPLITGGNSPLHF. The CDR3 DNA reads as TGCAGTGCTCCACTCATAACAGGGGGCAATTCACCCCTCCACTTT.

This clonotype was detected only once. The CDR3: CSARAHPGDAQPQHF. In DNA, the CDR3 is TGCAGTGCTAGGGCCCACCCAGGGGACGCTCAGCCCCAGCATTTT. The chain is built from TRBV20-1 and TRBJ1-5; tentative D call: TRBD1 (6 bases). In germline, CDR1 is DFQATT, CDR2 SNEGSKA (reference sequence). Between the trimmed V and J ends, which lost 3 bases and 6 bases, there was a span of 18 bases. The CDR3 length is 15 residues.

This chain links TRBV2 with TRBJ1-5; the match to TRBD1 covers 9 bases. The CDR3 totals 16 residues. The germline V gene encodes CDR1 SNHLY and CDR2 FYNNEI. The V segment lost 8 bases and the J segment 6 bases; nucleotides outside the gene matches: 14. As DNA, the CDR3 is TGTGCCAGCTCACCAGTGGACAGGGGTTACGCTCAGCCCCAGCATTTT. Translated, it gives CASSPVDRGYAQPQHF.

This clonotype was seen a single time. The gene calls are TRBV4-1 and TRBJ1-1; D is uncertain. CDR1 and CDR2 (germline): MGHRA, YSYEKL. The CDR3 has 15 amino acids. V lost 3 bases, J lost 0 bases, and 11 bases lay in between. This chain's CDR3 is CASSQEPAMNTEAFF. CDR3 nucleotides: TGCGCCAGCAGCCAGGAGCCAGCCATGAACACTGAAGCTTTCTTT.

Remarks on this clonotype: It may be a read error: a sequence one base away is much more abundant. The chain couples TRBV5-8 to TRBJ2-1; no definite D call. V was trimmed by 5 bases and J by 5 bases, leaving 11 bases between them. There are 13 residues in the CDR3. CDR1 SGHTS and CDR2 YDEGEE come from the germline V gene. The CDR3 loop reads CASSTTDHNEQFF. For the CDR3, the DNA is TGTGCCAGCAGTACTACAGATCACAATGAGCAGTTCTTC.

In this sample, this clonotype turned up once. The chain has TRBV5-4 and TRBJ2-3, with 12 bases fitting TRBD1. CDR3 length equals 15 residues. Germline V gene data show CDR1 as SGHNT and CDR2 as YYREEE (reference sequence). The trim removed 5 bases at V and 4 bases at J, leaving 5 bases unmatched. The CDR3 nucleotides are TGTGCCAGCAGTCCATGGGACAGGGGGCCAGATACGCAGTATTTT. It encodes CASSPWDRGPDTQYF.

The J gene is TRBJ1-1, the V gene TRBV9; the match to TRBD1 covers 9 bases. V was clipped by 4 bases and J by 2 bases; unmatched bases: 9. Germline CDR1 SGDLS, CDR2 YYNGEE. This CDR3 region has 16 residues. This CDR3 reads CASSPSYRGQNTEAFF. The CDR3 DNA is TGTGCCAGCAGCCCCTCCTACAGGGGGCAAAACACTGAAGCTTTCTTT.

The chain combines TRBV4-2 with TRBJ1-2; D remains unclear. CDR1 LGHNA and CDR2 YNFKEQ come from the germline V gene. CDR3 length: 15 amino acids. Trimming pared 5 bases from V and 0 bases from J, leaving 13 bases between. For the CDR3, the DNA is TGTGCCAGCAGCACGCGGACCGAGGCTAACTATGGCTACACCTTC. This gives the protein CASSTRTEANYGYTF.

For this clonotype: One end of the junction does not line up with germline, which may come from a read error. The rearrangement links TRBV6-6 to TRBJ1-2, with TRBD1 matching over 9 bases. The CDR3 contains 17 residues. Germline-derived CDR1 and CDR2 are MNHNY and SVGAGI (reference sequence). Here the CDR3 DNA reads TGTGCCAGCAGACTTACTAACAGGGGGCTGCATAGCTATAGCTACACCTTC. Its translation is CASRLTNRGLHSYSYTF.

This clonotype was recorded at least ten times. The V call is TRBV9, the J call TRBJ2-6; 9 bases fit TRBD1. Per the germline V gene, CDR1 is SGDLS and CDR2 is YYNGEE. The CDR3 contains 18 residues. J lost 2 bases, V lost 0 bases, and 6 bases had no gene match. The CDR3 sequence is CASSVEGTGYAGANVLTF. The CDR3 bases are TGTGCCAGCAGCGTAGAGGGGACAGGGTATGCTGGGGCCAACGTCCTGACTTTC. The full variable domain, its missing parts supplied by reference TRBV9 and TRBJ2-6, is DSGVTQTPKHLITATGQRVTLRCSPRSGDLSVYWYQQSLDQGLQFLIQYYNGEERAKGNILERFSAQQFPDLHSELNLSSLELGDSALYFCASSVEGTGYAGANVLTFGAGSRLTVL.

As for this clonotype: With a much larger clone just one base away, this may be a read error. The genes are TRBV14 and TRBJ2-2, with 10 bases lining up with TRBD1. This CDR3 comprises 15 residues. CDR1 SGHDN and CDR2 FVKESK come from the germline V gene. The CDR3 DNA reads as TGTGCCAGCAGCCCGGGACAGGGGACCACCGGGGATCTGTTTTTT. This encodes CASSPGQGTTGDLFF.

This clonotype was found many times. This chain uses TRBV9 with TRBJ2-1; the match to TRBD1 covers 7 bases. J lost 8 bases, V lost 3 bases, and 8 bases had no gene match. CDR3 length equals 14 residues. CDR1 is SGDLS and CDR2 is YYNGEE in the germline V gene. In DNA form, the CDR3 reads TGTGCCAGCAGCGCAGCCGGGACAGTTCATGAGCAGTTCTTC. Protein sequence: CASSAAGTVHEQFF. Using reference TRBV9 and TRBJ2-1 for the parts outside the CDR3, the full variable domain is DSGVTQTPKHLITATGQRVTLRCSPRSGDLSVYWYQQSLDQGLQFLIQYYNGEERAKGNILERFSAQQFPDLHSELNLSSLELGDSALYFCASSAAGTVHEQFFGPGTRLTVL.

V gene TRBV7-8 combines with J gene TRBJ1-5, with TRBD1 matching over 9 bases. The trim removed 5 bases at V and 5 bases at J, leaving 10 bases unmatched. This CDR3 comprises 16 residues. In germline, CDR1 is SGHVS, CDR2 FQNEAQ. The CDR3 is CASSVNRDREDQPQHF. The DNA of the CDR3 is TGTGCCAGCAGCGTAAACCGGGACAGGGAGGATCAGCCCCAGCATTTT.